This T cell receptor (beta chain) was profiled in a study of blood T cell repertoires in COVID-19. Study information: PBMCs, B-cell-depleted T cells, or T cells were the source of the cDNA or gDNA that made up the material.

How the authors handled the data: Estimation of nucleated cell counts was performed using reference gene primer amplification. TCRdb's table, derived via immunoSEQ multiplex PCR, lists solely in-frame clones and lacks some. From that table come the V and J calls and clone size; the DNA was used to work out D and trimming. The sample includes nearly 80,000 clones, 80% to 95% of them seen just once. Germline values: CDR1 SEHNR, CDR2 FQNEAQ (reference sequence). Trimming removed 4 bases at V and 6 bases at J, with 8 bases between. The CDR3 consists of 12 residues. What was sequenced was peripheral blood. This chain joins TRBV7-9 and TRBJ2-3; D is perhaps TRBD2 (5 bases). The sequence came from a woman over 75 with acute or convalescent COVID-19. The CDR3 here is CASSSAADTQYF. CDR3 nucleotides: TGTGCCAGCAGCTCAGCGGCCGATACGCAGTATTTT.